Presented here are 5 T cell receptor beta chains from one specimen sequenced in a study of shared clonotypes between healthy human individuals. Sequenced by immunoSEQ multiplex PCR; TCRdb stores in-frame clones only, minus some. The sample holds under 650,000 clones, 90% to 97% seen once. Sequencing was carried out using naive CD4+ T cells sorted from blood. Subset in this sample: CD45RA+ positively selected. The receptors derive from a woman in her 30s in good health.

This chain's CDR3 is CASRSFGTGGYEQYF. The CDR3 region has the DNA TGTGCCAGCAGATCATTCGGGACAGGGGGCTACGAGCAGTACTTC. The J gene is TRBJ2-7, the V gene TRBV5-4, with TRBD1 identical over 11 bases. With V trimmed by 5 bases and J by 3 bases, 7 bases remained unmatched. Germline CDR1 reads SGHNT; CDR2 reads YYREEE (reference sequence). The CDR3 has 15 amino acids.

The chain recombines TRBV5-6 with TRBJ1-2; TRBD1 matches 8 bases. The germline CDR1 and CDR2 sequences are SGHDT and YYEEEE. CDR3 length: 15 residues. V shed 3 bases and J 4 bases; nucleotides not matched to a gene: 8. The CDR3 sequence is CASSSQGQGIYGYTF. As DNA, the CDR3 is TGTGCCAGCAGCTCGCAAGGACAGGGAATCTATGGCTACACCTTC.

This clone was seen only once. J is TRBJ1-4 and V is TRBV7-9; D is unresolved. The V gene's germline CDR1 is SEHNR and CDR2 FQNEAQ (reference sequence). The CDR3 extends over 15 amino acids. V was clipped by 5 bases and J by 2 bases, with 12 bases between them. CDR3 sequence reads: CASSAALGTNEKLFF. The DNA for the CDR3 is TGTGCCAGCAGCGCTGCCTTGGGGACTAATGAAAAACTGTTTTTT.

The CDR3 region has the DNA TGTGCCAGTAGGGACTTACCCGGGACAGGGGGCCGGAGCAATCAGCCCCAGCATTTT. It codes for CASRDLPGTGGRSNQPQHF. The V call is TRBV19, the J call TRBJ1-5; 12 bases are a match to TRBD1. V gave up 6 bases and J gave up 1 base; unmatched junction bases: 13. The CDR3 spans 19 residues. The germline CDR1 and CDR2 sequences are LNHDA and SQIVND (reference sequence).

This chain uses TRBV27 with TRBJ1-5, with TRBD1 as a possible D gene (5 bases). The germline V and J ends were trimmed by 5 bases and 4 bases, with 15 bases remaining between them. Germline CDR1 MNHEY, CDR2 SMNVEV (reference sequence). The CDR3 is 15 residues long. The CDR3 reads CASSPLRDPNQPQHF. CDR3 DNA: TGTGCCAGCAGTCCACTCCGGGACCCTAATCAGCCCCAGCATTTT.